A selection of T cell receptor beta chains follows, all from one sample in a study of shared clonotypes between healthy human individuals. Method: immunoSEQ multiplex PCR; TCRdb's copy keeps in-frame clones and lacks some. In the table there are over 800,000 clones, 80% to 95% of which are singletons. The sequenced material came from naive CD8+ T cells sorted from blood. The origin of the receptors is a young man in good health. Each CDR3 is given with its conserved first and last residue. A D gene is named only where the DNA matches it firmly. Rows may omit the clone size; those that give it use once, few, many or a size class.

CDR3nt: TGTGCCAGCAGTTACTCCCGTTACCAAGAGACCCAGTACTTC
CDR3aa: CASSYSRYQETQYF
abundance: NA
j_gene: TRBJ2-5
d_gene: NA
v_gene: TRBV6-5

CDR3nt: TGTGCCAGCAGCGCCCCCGGCACAGGTAGCACAGATACGCAGTATTTT
CDR3aa: CASSAPGTGSTDTQYF
abundance: once
j_gene: TRBJ2-3
d_gene: NA
v_gene: TRBV9

CDR3nt: TGCAGCGTTGAAGATGGGACAGGGGCTAGGGCAGATACGCAGTATTTT
CDR3aa: CSVEDGTGARADTQYF
abundance: NA
j_gene: TRBJ2-3
d_gene: TRBD1
v_gene: TRBV29-1

CDR3nt: TGTGCCAGCAGCTTTGCTAGCGGGAGTACCAACGAGCAGTACTTC
CDR3aa: CASSFASGSTNEQYF
abundance: NA
j_gene: TRBJ2-7
d_gene: TRBD2
v_gene: TRBV5-8

CDR3nt: TGTGCCAGCAGTTATTTTGGGACAGCCTACGAGCAGTACTTC
CDR3aa: CASSYFGTAYEQYF
abundance: NA
j_gene: TRBJ2-7
d_gene: TRBD1
v_gene: TRBV5-8

CDR3nt: TGTGCCAGTCAGGGGGAGCACTATGGCTACACCTTC
CDR3aa: CASQGEHYGYTF
abundance: NA
j_gene: TRBJ1-2
d_gene: TRBD1
v_gene: TRBV19

CDR3nt: TGTGCCTGGAACTTCATCTTGGGCTCCTACGAGCAGTACTTC
CDR3aa: CAWNFILGSYEQYF
abundance: NA
j_gene: TRBJ2-7
d_gene: NA
v_gene: TRBV30

CDR3nt: TGTGCCATCAGCCAAAAGACACAGTGGCAAGAGAACACCGGGGAGCTGTTTTTT
CDR3aa: CAISQKTQWQENTGELFF
abundance: NA
j_gene: TRBJ2-2
d_gene: NA
v_gene: TRBV10-3

CDR3nt: TGCGCCAGCAGCCCCGACGAACTAGCGGGGGAGGGATACGAGCAGTACTTC
CDR3aa: CASSPDELAGEGYEQYF
abundance: NA
j_gene: TRBJ2-7
d_gene: TRBD2
v_gene: TRBV5-1

CDR3nt: TGTGCCAGCACCCTGGGACAGGGTCGATCAGCCCAGCATTTT
CDR3aa: CASTLGQGRSAQHF
abundance: NA
j_gene: TRBJ1-5
d_gene: TRBD1
v_gene: TRBV7-2

CDR3nt: TGTGCCAGCAGCGACCGGGACAGCACAGATACGCAGTATTTT
CDR3aa: CASSDRDSTDTQYF
abundance: NA
j_gene: TRBJ2-3
d_gene: NA
v_gene: TRBV13

CDR3nt: TGTGCCAGCGGATGGGGGCGGTTGAACACCGGGGAGCTGTTTTTT
CDR3aa: CASGWGRLNTGELFF
abundance: once
j_gene: TRBJ2-2
d_gene: NA
v_gene: TRBV7-9

CDR3nt: TGTGCCAGCAGCGTAGCGGGCGTATCCTACAATGAGCAGTTCTTC
CDR3aa: CASSVAGVSYNEQFF
abundance: NA
j_gene: TRBJ2-1
d_gene: NA
v_gene: TRBV9

CDR3nt: TGCGCCAGCAGCCATGTACAGGGGACTCCTTACAATGAGCAGTTCTTC
CDR3aa: CASSHVQGTPYNEQFF
abundance: NA
j_gene: TRBJ2-1
d_gene: NA
v_gene: TRBV4-3

CDR3nt: TGTGCCAGCAGCCCCCGGGACAGAGAACAAGAGACCCAGTACTTC
CDR3aa: CASSPRDREQETQYF
abundance: NA
j_gene: TRBJ2-5
d_gene: TRBD1
v_gene: TRBV11-2

CDR3nt: TGTGCCAGCAGTTTATCGCCAACAGGAATCACTGAAGCTTTCTTT
CDR3aa: CASSLSPTGITEAFF
abundance: NA
j_gene: TRBJ1-1
d_gene: NA
v_gene: TRBV27

CDR3nt: TGCGCCAGCACGGGACTAGCAACCCACGAGCAGTACTTC
CDR3aa: CASTGLATHEQYF
abundance: NA
j_gene: TRBJ2-7
d_gene: TRBD2
v_gene: TRBV4-3

CDR3nt: TGTGCCAGCAGTCCGAAGACACCCTACGAGCAGTACTTC
CDR3aa: CASSPKTPYEQYF
abundance: NA
j_gene: TRBJ2-7
d_gene: NA
v_gene: TRBV27

CDR3nt: TGTGCCAGCAGTTTGCGAGCGGGAGGGGGCGATACGCAGTATTTT
CDR3aa: CASSLRAGGGDTQYF
abundance: NA
j_gene: TRBJ2-3
d_gene: TRBD2
v_gene: TRBV27

CDR3nt: TGTGCCAGCAGCTCCCGGGACGCAGGCTACAATGAGCAGTTCTTC
CDR3aa: CASSSRDAGYNEQFF
abundance: NA
j_gene: TRBJ2-1
d_gene: NA
v_gene: TRBV5-6

CDR3nt: TGTGCCAGCAGTAGGTGGGCTAGCGGAAATGAGCAGTTCTTC
CDR3aa: CASSRWASGNEQFF
abundance: NA
j_gene: TRBJ2-1
d_gene: TRBD2
v_gene: TRBV27

CDR3nt: TGTGCCAGCAGTTCTGCAGGGAATGAGCAGTTCTTC
CDR3aa: CASSSAGNEQFF
abundance: NA
j_gene: TRBJ2-1
d_gene: NA
v_gene: TRBV2

CDR3nt: TGTGCCAGCAGTTTATTCGGGACAGACTACGAGCAGTACTTC
CDR3aa: CASSLFGTDYEQYF
abundance: NA
j_gene: TRBJ2-7
d_gene: TRBD1
v_gene: TRBV27

CDR3nt: TGTGCCAGCAGCTCCGGGACAGGGTCCTTCTACGAGCAGTACTTC
CDR3aa: CASSSGTGSFYEQYF
abundance: NA
j_gene: TRBJ2-7
d_gene: TRBD1
v_gene: TRBV7-9

CDR3nt: TGCAGCGTTGTCGGAAAGACCGGGGAGCTGTTTTTT
CDR3aa: CSVVGKTGELFF
abundance: NA
j_gene: TRBJ2-2
d_gene: NA
v_gene: TRBV29-1

CDR3nt: TGCGCCAGCAGCTTGGGAGGACAGGGCTACGAGCAGTACTTC
CDR3aa: CASSLGGQGYEQYF
abundance: NA
j_gene: TRBJ2-7
d_gene: TRBD1
v_gene: TRBV5-1

CDR3nt: TGTGCCAGCAGCTTGCTTTTTCGGGGACTAGCGGAGTACGAGCAGTACTTC
CDR3aa: CASSLLFRGLAEYEQYF
abundance: NA
j_gene: TRBJ2-7
d_gene: TRBD2
v_gene: TRBV7-2

CDR3nt: TGTGCCAGCAGACTAGCGGGGGATAATGAGCAGTTCTTC
CDR3aa: CASRLAGDNEQFF
abundance: NA
j_gene: TRBJ2-1
d_gene: TRBD2
v_gene: TRBV7-9

CDR3nt: TGTGCCAGCAGTTACGGCGGTGAGGGAAATCAGCCCCAGCATTTT
CDR3aa: CASSYGGEGNQPQHF
abundance: NA
j_gene: TRBJ1-5
d_gene: NA
v_gene: TRBV6-5

CDR3nt: TGTGCCAGCAGCGCTGGAGATACGCAGTATTTT
CDR3aa: CASSAGDTQYF
abundance: NA
j_gene: TRBJ2-3
d_gene: NA
v_gene: TRBV9

CDR3nt: TGTGCCAGCAGTGAGCAGCTACACAATGAGCAGTTCTTC
CDR3aa: CASSEQLHNEQFF
abundance: many
j_gene: TRBJ2-1
d_gene: NA
v_gene: TRBV6-4

CDR3nt: TGTGCCAGCAGCTTTAGCGAGAACACTGAAGCTTTCTTT
CDR3aa: CASSFSENTEAFF
abundance: NA
j_gene: TRBJ1-1
d_gene: NA
v_gene: TRBV5-8

CDR3nt: TGCGCCAGCAGCCAGCTCGGGACTAGCAATGAGCAGTTCTTC
CDR3aa: CASSQLGTSNEQFF
abundance: NA
j_gene: TRBJ2-1
d_gene: TRBD2
v_gene: TRBV4-1

CDR3nt: TGTGCCAGCAGTTTCTCCCCCGGACAGGGGCTCTATGGCTACACCTTC
CDR3aa: CASSFSPGQGLYGYTF
abundance: NA
j_gene: TRBJ1-2
d_gene: TRBD1
v_gene: TRBV28

CDR3nt: TGCAGCGTTGAATTTGTAGGGATGGAAGATACGCAGTATTTT
CDR3aa: CSVEFVGMEDTQYF
abundance: NA
j_gene: TRBJ2-3
d_gene: NA
v_gene: TRBV29-1

CDR3nt: TGTGCCAGCAGCTTAGGGCAACCGGGACTAGCGGCATACAATGAGCAGTTCTTC
CDR3aa: CASSLGQPGLAAYNEQFF
abundance: NA
j_gene: TRBJ2-1
d_gene: TRBD2
v_gene: TRBV11-3